This TCR beta chain was recorded in a study of T cell repertoires in cytomegalovirus infection (dated by TCRdb to about 2019). About the full investigation: Recently identified HLA-C-restricted CMV epitopes, whose presentation resists viral immunomodulation, were targeted by peptide stimulations together with well-studied HLA-B-restricted epitopes. Donor HLA type was relevant to the analysis, because carriage of CMV infection together with the matching HLA type was indicated by public TCR beta signatures.

This specimen's treatment or condition label, interpreted: in vitro stimulation with specific CMV peptide epitopes to enrich CMV-specific T cells. As concerns this clonotype: The specificity of this receptor is unknown. Nothing much larger sits one base from this clone, and base qualities are not available.

Here is what the overall study found, with its caveats: In the ex vivo response, HLA-C-restricted CMV-specific TCR beta clonotypes were dominant, and in two of eight donors the single most frequent clonotype came from this HLA-C-restricted group. In both this cohort and an independent cohort of some 370 donors, the cumulative frequency of public TCR beta family members distinguished carriers of CMV infection plus the relevant HLA type.

The sequencer listed for this sample is Illumina HiSeq 1500. TCRdb reanalyzed the raw reads on its own, using fastp at Q25 for trimming and MiXCR for clone calling, and kept in-frame beta chains. Each record represents a unique CDR3 protein, reported with the most common genes and DNA among its rows. This sample is represented by around 500,000 distinct CDR3 sequences; 42% of them were singletons. Roughly two fifths of the sample is held by the ten biggest clonotypes. The material was cultured PBMCs, obtained from culture after CMV antigen stimulation. The TCR comes from a human donor in good health (CMV status not recorded). Some clones in this sample may be carry-over from other donors' samples.

CDR3 protein: CASSPWDRYGYTF. In nucleotides, the sequence is TGTGCCAGCAGCCCATGGGACCGGTATGGCTACACCTTC. The rearranged chain carries TRBV7-9 and TRBJ1-2; 5 matching bases give a weak D call of TRBD1. CDR1 and CDR2 are drawn from the germline V gene (reference sequence): SEHNR, FQNEAQ. V and J lose 5 bases and 5 bases, and a span of 12 bases separates them. Counted from cysteine to phenylalanine, this CDR3 has 13 amino acids. The retained sequence is limited to the CDR3, 39 bases, with the frame set at the first base.